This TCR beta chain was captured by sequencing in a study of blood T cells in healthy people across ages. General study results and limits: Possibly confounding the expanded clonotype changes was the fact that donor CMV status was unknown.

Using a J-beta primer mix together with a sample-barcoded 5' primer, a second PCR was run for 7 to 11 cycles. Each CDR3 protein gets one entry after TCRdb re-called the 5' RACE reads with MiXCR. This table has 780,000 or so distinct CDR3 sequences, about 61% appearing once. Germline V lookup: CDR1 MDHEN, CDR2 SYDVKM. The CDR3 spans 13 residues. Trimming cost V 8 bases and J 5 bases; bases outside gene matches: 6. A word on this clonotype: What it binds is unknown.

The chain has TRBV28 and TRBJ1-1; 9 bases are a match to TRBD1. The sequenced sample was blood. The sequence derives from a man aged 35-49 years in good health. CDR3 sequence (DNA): TGTGCCAGCCAAGACAGGGGGAGTACTGAAGCTTTCTTT. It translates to CASQDRGSTEAFF.